These 27 T cell receptor beta chains came from one sample sequenced in a study of cytomegalovirus exposure and HLA in healthy donors listed by TCRdb under 2017. The library was made by the immunoSEQ multiplex PCR assay. TCRdb limited this immuneACCESS table to in-frame rearrangements with V and J called. A share of clones is missing; checked studies link under half to unresolved V genes, and the rest is unexplained. The table for this sample lists around 150,000 clones; roughly 89% of them were counted only once. 3% of the sample is held by the ten biggest clonotypes. Sequenced sample: PBMCs. The source of these receptors is a young woman in good health and CMV-seropositive.

This sequence joins TRBV10-2 and TRBJ1-4; D gene uncertain. This CDR3 spans 12 amino acids. Between the trimmed V and J ends, which lost 10 bases and 5 bases, there was a span of 11 bases. CDR1 is WSHSY, CDR2 SAAADI, per germline. As DNA, the CDR3 is TGCGCCACTCGGGGAACGAATGAAAAACTGTTTTTT. This sequence encodes CATRGTNEKLFF.

V gene TRBV23-1 combines with J gene TRBJ1-3, with TRBD1 matching over 9 bases. TRBV23-1 is an ORF for which the function is uncertain. CDR3 size: 14 residues. Trimming removed 3 bases from V and 3 bases from J; junction bases left unmatched: 0. CDR3 bases: TGCGCCAGCAGTCAGACAGGGGGTGGAAACACCATATATTTT. Protein sequence: CASSQTGGGNTIYF.

The V call is TRBV28, the J call TRBJ2-7; 7 nucleotides agree with TRBD2. CDR1 and CDR2 (germline): MDHEN, SYDVKM. The trim removed 9 bases at V and 1 base at J, leaving 15 bases unmatched. The CDR3 runs to 16 residues. CDR3 amino acids: CASSTSLQGGSYEQYF. CDR3 DNA sequence: TGTGCCAGTTCAACTTCCTTGCAGGGAGGGTCCTACGAGCAGTACTTC. Supplemented by reference TRBV28 and TRBJ2-7, the full variable domain reads DVKVTQSSRYLVKRTGEKVFLECVQDMDHENMFWYRQDPGLGLRLIYFSYDVKMKEKGDIPEGYSVSREKKERFSLILESASTNQTSMYLCASSTSLQGGSYEQYFGPGTRLTVT.

The chain joins TRBV4-2 to TRBJ1-1; perhaps TRBD1 as D (5 bases). Germline V CDR1 and CDR2: LGHNA, YNFKEQ. The ends were cut back, 10 bases at V and 1 base at J, with 13 bases in the middle. This CDR3 contains 13 residues. Here the CDR3 DNA reads TGTGCCACTTCGCGGGGGTCGAACACTGAAGCTTTCTTT. Its protein is CATSRGSNTEAFF.

This sequence joins TRBV4-3 and TRBJ2-2, with D possibly being TRBD1 (6 bases). The length of the CDR3 is 17 residues. Germline CDR1 is LGHNA and CDR2 is YSLEER. V shed 0 bases and J shed 4 bases, with 15 bases lying between them. The CDR3 loop is CASSQERRGLSTGELFF. The DNA for the CDR3 is TGCGCCAGCAGCCAAGAGAGAAGGGGGTTAAGCACCGGGGAGCTGTTTTTT.

V is TRBV5-1 and J is TRBJ2-7, with 10 bases fitting TRBD1. Germline V gene data show CDR1 as SGHRS and CDR2 as YFSETQ. The CDR3 covers 20 residues. With 4 bases clipped from V and 2 bases from J, the junction kept 21 bases outside the gene matches. In DNA, the CDR3 is TGCGCCAGCAGCGTTGGTTTTCCGGGACAGGGGCTAGGTTATACCTACGAGCAGTACTTC. It is translated as CASSVGFPGQGLGYTYEQYF.

The CDR3 here is CASSEARQSYEQYF. The CDR3 DNA sequence: TGTGCCAGCAGTGAAGCTCGACAGTCCTACGAGCAGTACTTC. The genes are TRBV2 and TRBJ2-7; TRBD1 might be the D (5 bases). Trimming shortened V by 0 bases and J by 1 base, and 7 bases separated the two germline ends. The CDR3 covers 14 residues. Germline V lookup: CDR1 SNHLY, CDR2 FYNNEI.

V is TRBV2 and J is TRBJ2-7; D uncertain. Trimming removed 7 bases at V and 3 bases at J, with 13 bases between. The CDR3 is 13 amino acids. From germline, CDR1 is SNHLY and CDR2 FYNNEI. CDR3 residues: CASTPRMSYEQYF. CDR3 nucleotide sequence: TGTGCCAGCACCCCACGAATGAGCTACGAGCAGTACTTC.

The chain joins TRBV7-8 to TRBJ2-3; D not certain. CDR1 is SGHVS, CDR2 FQNEAQ, per germline. V was trimmed by 7 bases and J by 4 bases, leaving 15 bases between them. CDR3 length: 14 amino acids. The chain's CDR3 is CASKVQVLSDTQYF. The CDR3 nucleotides read TGTGCCAGCAAGGTGCAGGTTCTCTCAGATACGCAGTATTTT. Supplemented by reference TRBV7-8 and TRBJ2-3, the full variable domain reads GAGVSQSPRYKVAKRGQDVALRCDPISGHVSLFWYQQALGQGPEFLTYFQNEAQLDKSGLPSDRFFAERPEGSVSTLKIQRTQQEDSAVYLCASKVQVLSDTQYFGPGTRLTVL.

The rearrangement links TRBV5-4 to TRBJ2-3, with 10 positions matching TRBD2. Germline CDR1 reads SGHNT; CDR2 reads YYREEE (reference sequence). CDR3 size: 17 residues. Unmatched junction bases numbered 6, after V lost 1 base and J lost 1 base. The CDR3 loop is CASSLPPAGGGTDTQYF. The CDR3, as DNA: TGTGCCAGCAGCTTGCCCCCAGCGGGGGGGGGCACAGATACGCAGTATTTT.

The chain recombines TRBV5-6 with TRBJ1-2, with D perhaps matching TRBD1 (5 bases). V lost 2 bases to trimming and J lost 0 bases, with 11 bases between them. Germline V gene sequence: CDR1 SGHDT, CDR2 YYEEEE. The CDR3 is 15 residues long. The CDR3 coding sequence is TGTGCCAGCAGCTTAATGGGGCAGGCTAACTATGGCTACACCTTC. Residues: CASSLMGQANYGYTF.

This sequence joins TRBV28 and TRBJ2-1, with D possibly TRBD2 on 7 matching bases. Per the germline V gene, CDR1 is MDHEN and CDR2 is SYDVKM. The CDR3 extends over 16 amino acids. Trimming removed 2 bases at V and 5 bases at J, with 16 bases between. This CDR3 reads CASSLRGGATHNEQFF. The DNA for the CDR3 is TGTGCCAGCAGTTTACGAGGGGGGGCCACCCACAATGAGCAGTTCTTC.

CDR3 loop: CASSFSYNSPLHF. CDR3 coding DNA: TGTGCCAGCAGCTTTTCTTATAATTCACCCCTCCACTTT. V usage is TRBV11-2 and J usage is TRBJ1-6; D is uncertain. Germline values: CDR1 SGHAT, CDR2 FQNNGV. Deletions cut 3 bases from V and 4 bases from J, with 4 bases between. The CDR3 contains 13 residues. The full variable domain, its missing parts supplied by reference TRBV11-2 and TRBJ1-6, is EAGVAQSPRYKIIEKRQSVAFWCNPISGHATLYWYQQILGQGPKLLIQFQNNGVVDDSQLPKDRFSAERLKGVDSTLKIQPAKLEDSAVYLCASSFSYNSPLHFGNGTRLTVT.

V is TRBV7-2 and J is TRBJ2-7, with TRBD2 as a possible D gene (5 bases). This CDR3 has 15 residues. Trimming took off 5 bases at V and 4 bases at J, with 18 bases between the two ends. CDR1 and CDR2 (germline): SGHTA, FQGNSA. The CDR3 loop is CASSRSGDYRYEQYF. The CDR3 DNA sequence: TGTGCCAGCAGCCGGTCCGGCGACTACCGATACGAGCAGTACTTC.

J is TRBJ2-1 and V is TRBV20-1; TRBD1 is a possible D gene (5 bases). The V end was cut by 5 bases, the J end by 8 bases, with 10 bases between. CDR3 length: 11 residues. The germline gives CDR1 DFQATT, CDR2 SNEGSKA (reference sequence). CDR3 coding DNA: TGCAGTGCTTCGCAGGGATATGAGCAGTTCTTC. Translation gives CSASQGYEQFF.

The table lists this clone with a count of one. This chain uses TRBV29-1 with TRBJ1-1; D is ambiguous. The CDR3 contains 11 residues. V shed 5 bases and J shed 9 bases, with 13 bases lying between them. Germline V gene lookup returns CDR1 SQVTM and CDR2 ANQGSEA. The CDR3 loop reads CSVTTGSKAFF. The DNA for the CDR3 is TGCAGCGTTACTACCGGGAGTAAAGCTTTCTTT.

The rearrangement joins TRBV14 to TRBJ1-1; no firm D call. The CDR3 has 12 amino acids. The germline gives CDR1 SGHDN, CDR2 FVKESK. V was trimmed by 8 bases and J by 0 bases, leaving 7 bases between them. CDR3 sequence (DNA): TGTGCCAGCGGCTTCATGAACACTGAAGCTTTCTTT. Residues: CASGFMNTEAFF. The whole variable domain, remainder taken from reference TRBV14 and TRBJ1-1, is EAGVTQFPSHSVIEKGQTVTLRCDPISGHDNLYWYRRVMGKEIKFLLHFVKESKQDESGMPNNRFLAERTGGTYSTLKVQPAELEDSGVYFCASGFMNTEAFFGQGTRLTVV.

The chain recombines TRBV2 with TRBJ2-1; 11 bases are a match to TRBD1. This CDR3 is 15 amino acids long. Germline lookup yields CDR1 SNHLY and CDR2 FYNNEI. The V gene end was trimmed by 3 bases and the J gene end by 5 bases; junction bases not matched to a gene: 3. The CDR3 region is CASSDGTGGHNEQFF. The DNA for the CDR3 is TGTGCCAGCAGTGATGGGACAGGGGGACACAATGAGCAGTTCTTC.

The chain uses TRBV21-1 and TRBJ2-3; the table gives TRBD1 as D, unverified against the DNA. TRBV21-1 is tagged as a pseudogene. The CDR3 contains 15 residues. Written as DNA, the CDR3 is TGTGCCAGGAGGACAGGGGGGCTACTAACAGATACGCAGTATTTT. This sequence encodes CARRTGGLLTDTQYF.

V usage is TRBV7-9 and J usage is TRBJ1-1; 7 positions agree with TRBD1. The germline CDR1 and CDR2 sequences are SEHNR and FQNEAQ (reference sequence). V trimming: 5 bases; J trimming: 11 bases; junction bases outside the gene matches: 8. The CDR3 is made up of 12 amino acids. The CDR3 protein is CASSRDSGEAFF. Written as DNA, the CDR3 is TGTGCCAGCAGCCGGGACAGCGGTGAGGCTTTCTTT.

This clone appeared once. V gene TRBV11-2 combines with J gene TRBJ2-7; 14 bases are shared with TRBD2. This CDR3 is built from 17 residues. Germline CDR1 reads SGHAT; CDR2 reads FQNNGV. With 3 bases clipped from V and 3 bases from J, the junction kept 7 bases outside the gene matches. The CDR3 nucleotides read TGTGCCAGCAGCTTGCCCACCGGGACTAGCGGGAGCTACGAGCAGTACTTC. Translated: CASSLPTGTSGSYEQYF.

The gene calls are TRBV5-1 and TRBJ2-7; 12 bases align to TRBD2. CDR3 size: 15 residues. Germline CDR1 is SGHRS and CDR2 is YFSETQ. V shed 0 bases and J 6 bases; nucleotides not matched to a gene: 4. The DNA of the CDR3 is TGCGCCAGCAGCTTGGGACTAGCGGGAGTCGCCGAGCAGTACTTC. Protein: CASSLGLAGVAEQYF.

This rearrangement joins TRBV29-1 to TRBJ2-1; D is uncertain. Germline lookup yields CDR1 SQVTM and CDR2 ANQGSEA. The CDR3 extends over 14 amino acids. V lost 0 bases and J 4 bases, leaving 10 bases between the germline ends. The CDR3 bases are TGCAGCGTTGAAGATCCAGCGAGATACAATGAGCAGTTCTTC. Encoded protein: CSVEDPARYNEQFF.

This rearrangement joins TRBV27 to TRBJ1-2, with unresolved D. Germline assignment: CDR1 MNHEY and CDR2 SMNVEV (reference sequence). This CDR3 spans 17 amino acids. The germline V and J ends were trimmed by 2 bases and 0 bases, with 16 bases remaining between them. CDR3 region: CASSLLTPGATNYGYTF. CDR3 sequence (DNA): TGTGCCAGCAGTTTACTGACACCGGGAGCTACTAACTATGGCTACACCTTC.

The rearrangement joins TRBV7-9 to TRBJ2-7; a possible D gene is TRBD1 (6 bases). CDR1 SEHNR and CDR2 FQNEAQ come from the germline V gene (reference sequence). V lost 0 bases to trimming and J lost 0 bases, with 9 bases between them. The CDR3 runs 15 residues. The CDR3 coding sequence is TGTGCCAGCAGCTTAGCGGGGGCGAGCTCCTACGAGCAGTACTTC. It is translated as CASSLAGASSYEQYF.

This clone was detected only once. V and J are TRBV6-5 and TRBJ2-7; TRBD2 aligns across 10 bases. V trimming: 5 bases; J trimming: 2 bases; junction bases outside the gene matches: 3. CDR1 MNHEY and CDR2 SVGAGI come from the germline V gene. The CDR3 spans 14 residues. The CDR3 sequence: CASSLLAGTYEQYF. CDR3 nucleotides: TGTGCCAGCAGTCTACTAGCGGGAACCTACGAGCAGTACTTC.

The chain is built from TRBV6-5 and TRBJ1-2; 9 bases are a match to TRBD1. Germline V gives CDR1 MNHEY, CDR2 SVGAGI. J was trimmed by 4 bases and V by 5 bases; bases with no gene match: 8. This CDR3 region has 15 residues. CDR3 DNA sequence: TGTGCCAGCAGTCCCGGGACAGGGTATGTCTATGGCTACACCTTC. Its translation is CASSPGTGYVYGYTF.